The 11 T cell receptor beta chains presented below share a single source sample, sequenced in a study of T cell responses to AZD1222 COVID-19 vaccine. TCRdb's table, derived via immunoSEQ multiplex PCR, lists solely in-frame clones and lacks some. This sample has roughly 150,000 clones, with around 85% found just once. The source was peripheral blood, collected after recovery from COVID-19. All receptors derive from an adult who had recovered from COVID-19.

The CDR3 DNA reads TGTGCTAGTGCCTCCGGGACAGGGGGTTCACCCCTCCACTTT. Translated: CASASGTGGSPLHF. The J gene is TRBJ1-6, the V gene TRBV12-5, with TRBD1 identical over 11 bases. Per the germline V gene, CDR1 is LGHNT and CDR2 is FRNRAP. Unmatched junction bases numbered 5, after V lost 7 bases and J lost 9 bases. This CDR3 is 14 amino acids long.

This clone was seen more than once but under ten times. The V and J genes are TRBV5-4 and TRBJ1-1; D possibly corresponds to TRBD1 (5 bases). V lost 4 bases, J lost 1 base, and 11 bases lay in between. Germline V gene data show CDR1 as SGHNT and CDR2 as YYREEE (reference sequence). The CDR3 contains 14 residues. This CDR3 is CASSLTQGNTEAFF. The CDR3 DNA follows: TGTGCCAGCAGCCTGACTCAGGGGAACACTGAAGCTTTCTTT.

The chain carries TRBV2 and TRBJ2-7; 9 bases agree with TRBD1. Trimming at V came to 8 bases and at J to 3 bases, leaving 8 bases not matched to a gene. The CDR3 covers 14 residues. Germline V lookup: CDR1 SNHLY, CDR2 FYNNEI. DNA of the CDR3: TGTGCCAGCGGAGCCGGGACAGGGAACTACGAGCAGTACTTC. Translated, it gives CASGAGTGNYEQYF.

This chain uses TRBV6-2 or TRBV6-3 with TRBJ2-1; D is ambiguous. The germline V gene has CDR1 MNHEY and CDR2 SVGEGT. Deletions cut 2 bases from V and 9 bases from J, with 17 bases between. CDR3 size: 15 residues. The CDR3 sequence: CASSYNLVGSGEQFF. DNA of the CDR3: TGTGCCAGCAGTTACAATTTGGTCGGGTCGGGTGAGCAGTTCTTC.

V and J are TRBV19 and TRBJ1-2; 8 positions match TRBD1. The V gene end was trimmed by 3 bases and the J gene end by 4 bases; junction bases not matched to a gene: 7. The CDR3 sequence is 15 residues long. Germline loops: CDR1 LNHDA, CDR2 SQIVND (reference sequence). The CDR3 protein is CASSIPRGRSYGYTF. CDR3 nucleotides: TGTGCCAGTAGTATCCCCAGGGGGCGAAGCTATGGCTACACCTTC.

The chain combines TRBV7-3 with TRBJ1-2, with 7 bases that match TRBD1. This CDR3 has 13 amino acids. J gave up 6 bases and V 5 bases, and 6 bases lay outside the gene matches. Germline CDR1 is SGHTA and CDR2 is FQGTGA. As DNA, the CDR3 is TGTGCCAGCAGCGCGACAGGGATCGATGGCTACACCTTC. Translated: CASSATGIDGYTF.

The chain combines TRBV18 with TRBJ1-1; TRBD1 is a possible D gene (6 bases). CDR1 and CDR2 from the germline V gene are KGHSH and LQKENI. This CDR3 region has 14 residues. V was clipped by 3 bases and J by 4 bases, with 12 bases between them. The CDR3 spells CASSPPTGPTEAFF. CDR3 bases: TGTGCCAGCTCACCCCCGACAGGTCCCACTGAAGCTTTCTTT.

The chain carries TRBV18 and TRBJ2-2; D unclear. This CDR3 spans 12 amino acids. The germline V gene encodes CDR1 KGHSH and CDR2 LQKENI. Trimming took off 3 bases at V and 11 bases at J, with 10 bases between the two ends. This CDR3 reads CASSPALGELFF. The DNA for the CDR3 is TGTGCCAGCTCACCGGCTTTAGGCGAGCTGTTTTTT. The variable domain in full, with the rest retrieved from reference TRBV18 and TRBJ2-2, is NAGVMQNPRHLVRRRGQEARLRCSPMKGHSHVYWYRQLPEEGLKFMVYLQKENIIDESGMPKERFSAEFPKEGPSILRIQQVVRGDSAAYFCASSPALGELFFGEGSRLTVL.

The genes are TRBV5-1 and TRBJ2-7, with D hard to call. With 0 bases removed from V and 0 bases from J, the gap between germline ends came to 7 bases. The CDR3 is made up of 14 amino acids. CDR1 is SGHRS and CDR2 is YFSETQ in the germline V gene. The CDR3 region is CASSLVPSSYEQYF. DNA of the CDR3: TGCGCCAGCAGCTTGGTTCCCTCCTCCTACGAGCAGTACTTC.

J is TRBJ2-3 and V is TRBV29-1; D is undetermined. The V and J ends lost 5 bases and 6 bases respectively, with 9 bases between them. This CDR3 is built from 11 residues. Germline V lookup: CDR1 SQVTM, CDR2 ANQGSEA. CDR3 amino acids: CSVPRVDTQYF. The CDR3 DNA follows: TGCAGCGTTCCCCGGGTGGATACGCAGTATTTT.

The CDR3 sequence: CASTWRARETQYF. CDR3 bases: TGTGCCAGTACTTGGAGGGCGCGAGAGACCCAGTACTTC. The chain joins TRBV2 to TRBJ2-5, with D maybe TRBD2 (6 bases). This CDR3 has 13 residues. V was shortened by 9 bases and J by 4 bases, with 15 bases between the two germline ends. Germline values: CDR1 SNHLY, CDR2 FYNNEI.